Given below is one TCR beta chain in context. The CDR3 is 14 amino acids. The germline V gene encodes CDR1 SGHTA and CDR2 FQGNSA. Germline trimming cut 5 bases from V and 5 bases from J; bases unmatched to any gene: 8. Authors' analysis steps: Estimated nucleated cell counts came from reference gene primer amplification. The data were produced by immunoSEQ multiplex PCR, yet TCRdb's version contains in-frame clones alone and is incomplete. Clone size and the V and J calls come from that table; the DNA yielded D and trimming. Here the sample spans more than 65,000 clones, nearly 80% being singletons. The data stem from a study of blood T cell repertoires in COVID-19. Across the whole study: The United States, Italy and Spain supplied acute and convalescent COVID-19 samples. PBMCs, B-cell-depleted T cells, or T cells provided the cDNA or gDNA that made up the material.

Sequenced input: peripheral blood. The clonotype comes from a human donor in a cohort sampled during active COVID-19. The chain has TRBV7-2 and TRBJ2-5, with TRBD2 identical over 7 bases. CDR3 in DNA: TGTGCCAGCAGCCAAGGGACTACCTATGAGACCCAGTACTTC. Its protein product is CASSQGTTYETQYF.